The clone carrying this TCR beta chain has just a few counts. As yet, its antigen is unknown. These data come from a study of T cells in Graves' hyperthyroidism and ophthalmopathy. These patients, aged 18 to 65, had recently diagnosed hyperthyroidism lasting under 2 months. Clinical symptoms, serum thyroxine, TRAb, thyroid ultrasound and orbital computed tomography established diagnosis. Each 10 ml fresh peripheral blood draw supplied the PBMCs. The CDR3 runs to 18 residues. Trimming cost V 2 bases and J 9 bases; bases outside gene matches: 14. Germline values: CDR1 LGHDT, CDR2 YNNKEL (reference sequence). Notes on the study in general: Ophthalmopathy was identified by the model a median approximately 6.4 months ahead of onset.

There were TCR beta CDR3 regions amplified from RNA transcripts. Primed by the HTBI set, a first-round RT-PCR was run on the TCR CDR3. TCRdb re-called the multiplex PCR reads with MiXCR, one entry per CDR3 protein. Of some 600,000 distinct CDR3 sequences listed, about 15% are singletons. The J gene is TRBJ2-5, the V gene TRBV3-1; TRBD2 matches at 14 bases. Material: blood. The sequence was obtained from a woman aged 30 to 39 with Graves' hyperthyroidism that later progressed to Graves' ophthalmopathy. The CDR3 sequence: CASSQRYGLAGGSPAQYF. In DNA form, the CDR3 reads TGTGCCAGCAGCCAAAGATACGGACTAGCGGGAGGTTCTCCCGCCCAGTACTTC.